A selection of T cell receptor beta chains follows, all from one sample in a study of PD-1 blockade in classical Hodgkin lymphoma. Using immunoSEQ multiplex PCR, the repertoire was profiled, and TCRdb retains in-frame clones only, with some absent. This sample yields roughly 60,000 clones, of which around 90% are seen a single time; 10% belongs to the top ten. The sequences come from peripheral blood mononuclear cells (PBMCs), collected before the fourth cycle of nivolumab. The origin of the receptors is a human donor with classical Hodgkin lymphoma. The CDR3 runs from the conserved cysteine through the conserved F or W. D genes are given only for firm matches. Only part of the rows carry a size: once, few, many, or a class if the clone is expanded.

>TRBV5-1|NA|TRBJ2-1|TRBD1
CASSIQGAAGGATYNEQFF
TGCGCCAGCAGCATACAGGGGGCGGCCGGCGGGGCGACCTACAATGAGCAGTTCTTC
>TRBV7-2|NA|TRBJ2-7|NA
CASSLNPSSYEQYF
TGTGCCAGCAGCTTAAACCCGAGCTCCTACGAGCAGTACTTC
>TRBV6-5|few|TRBJ2-7|NA
CASSYSFAAPYEQYF
TGTGCCAGCAGTTACTCCTTCGCGGCCCCCTACGAGCAGTACTTC
>TRBV9|NA|TRBJ1-5|TRBD1
CASSKDRPGSNQPQHF
TGTGCCAGCAGCAAGGACAGGCCCGGTAGCAATCAGCCCCAGCATTTT
>TRBV5-1|NA|TRBJ2-3|NA
CASSPRVERVPTDTQYF
TGCGCCAGCAGCCCGCGGGTGGAGAGGGTCCCCACAGATACGCAGTATTTT
>TRBV30|few|TRBJ2-7|NA
CAWSGHDGYEQYF
TGTGCCTGGAGTGGACACGACGGTTACGAGCAGTACTTC
>TRBV5-1|NA|TRBJ2-7|TRBD1
CASSLGQGPYEQYF
TGCGCCAGCAGCTTGGGACAGGGTCCCTACGAGCAGTACTTC
>TRBV19|NA|TRBJ1-6|TRBD1
CASTRGNDSPLHF
TGTGCCAGTACCAGGGGGAATGATTCACCCCTCCACTTT
>TRBV11-3|NA|TRBJ2-2|NA
CASSQNSGELFF
TGTGCCAGCAGCCAAAATTCCGGGGAGCTGTTTTTT
>TRBV6-5|NA|TRBJ1-6|NA
CASSYSEGLSPLHF
TGTGCCAGCAGTTACTCAGAGGGCCTATCACCCCTCCACTTT
>TRBV11-1|NA|TRBJ2-7|NA
CASSLFGGTLYEQYF
TGTGCCAGCAGCCTTTTCGGGGGTACGCTTTACGAGCAGTACTTC
>TRBV5-4|NA|TRBJ1-1|NA
CASSPRGVEAFF
TGTGCCAGCAGCCCGAGGGGGGTGGAAGCTTTCTTT
>TRBV9|NA|TRBJ2-2|NA
CASSVYRAPGTGELFF
TGTGCCAGCAGCGTTTACAGGGCTCCGGGCACCGGGGAGCTGTTTTTT
>TRBV7-9|NA|TRBJ2-3|TRBD2
CASSPGGLTDTQYF
TGTGCCAGCAGCCCGGGGGGGCTAACAGATACGCAGTATTTT
>TRBV10-1|NA|TRBJ2-1|NA
CASSDGGPVHEQFF
TGCGCCAGCAGTGACGGGGGGCCTGTGCATGAGCAGTTCTTC
>TRBV11-2|NA|TRBJ1-6|NA
CASSQYLGTPGNTLHF
TGTGCCAGCAGCCAATATCTCGGGACGCCCGGCAACACCCTCCACTTT
>TRBV29-1|once|TRBJ1-1|NA
CSVGGDYLNTEAFF
TGCAGCGTTGGAGGAGATTACTTGAACACTGAAGCTTTCTTT
>TRBV19|NA|TRBJ2-1|NA
CASGEGPRYNEQFF
TGTGCCAGCGGTGAGGGGCCCCGCTACAATGAGCAGTTCTTC
>TRBV2|NA|TRBJ2-6|NA
CASNEEGSGANVLTF
TGTGCCAGCAATGAGGAGGGCTCTGGGGCCAACGTCCTGACTTTC
>TRBV6-1|NA|TRBJ1-6|TRBD1
CASSLQTGDNSPLHF
TGTGCCAGCAGTCTTCAGACAGGGGATAATTCACCCCTCCACTTT
>TRBV11-2|NA|TRBJ1-5|TRBD1
CASSFRGLSNQPQHF
TGTGCCAGCAGCTTTAGGGGGCTTAGCAATCAGCCCCAGCATTTT
>TRBV19|NA|TRBJ1-5|NA
CASSMKGGGNQPQHF
TGTGCCAGTAGTATGAAAGGGGGAGGCAATCAGCCCCAGCATTTT
>TRBV7-3|NA|TRBJ1-1|NA
CASSAGGEAFF
TGTGCCAGCAGCGCCGGAGGGGAAGCTTTCTTT
>TRBV10-3|NA|TRBJ2-7|NA
CAISESRAAEQQYF
TGTGCCATCAGTGAGTCGAGAGCGGCGGAACAGCAGTACTTC
>TRBV6-5|once|TRBJ1-4|NA
CASSYSGTPDEKLFF
TGTGCCAGCAGTTACTCGGGGACACCAGATGAAAAACTGTTTTTT
>TRBV6-5|NA|TRBJ2-7|NA
CASSYSSTPVYEQYF
TGTGCCAGCAGTTACTCGAGTACGCCAGTCTACGAGCAGTACTTC
>TRBV5-1|once|TRBJ2-7|NA
CASSLASRGYEQYF
TGCGCCAGCAGCTTGGCCTCGCGAGGCTACGAGCAGTACTTC
>TRBV10-3|NA|TRBJ1-2|TRBD1
CAIKGSTGEEDGYTF
TGTGCCATCAAAGGCTCGACAGGGGAAGAGGATGGCTACACCTTC
>TRBV13|NA|TRBJ2-1|TRBD2
CASSSPGGGNNEQFF
TGTGCCAGCAGCTCCCCTGGCGGGGGTAACAATGAGCAGTTCTTC
>TRBV28|NA|TRBJ2-3|NA
CASHPLPWRGLSHDTQYF
TGTGCCAGCCATCCCCTCCCCTGGCGGGGGCTTTCACACGATACGCAGTATTTT
>TRBV5-1|NA|TRBJ1-4|NA
CASTAGATNEKLFF
TGCGCCAGCACGGCAGGTGCAACTAATGAAAAACTGTTTTTT
>TRBV7-7|NA|TRBJ2-2|TRBD1
CASSTGQGATGELFF
TGTGCTAGCAGCACCGGACAGGGTGCGACCGGGGAGCTGTTTTTT
>TRBV28|NA|TRBJ2-2|TRBD1
CASSLGQGAISGELFF
TGTGCCAGCAGTTTAGGACAGGGGGCTATATCCGGGGAGCTGTTTTTT
>TRBV10-1|NA|TRBJ2-2|NA
CASSETRGQTGELFF
TGCGCCAGCAGTGAAACGAGGGGTCAAACCGGGGAGCTGTTTTTT
>TRBV30|NA|TRBJ1-5|NA
CAWRGLSGQPQHF
TGTGCCTGGAGGGGCCTTTCAGGACAGCCCCAGCATTTT
>TRBV2|NA|TRBJ2-5|TRBD1
CASSGDRGRLETQYF
TGTGCCAGCAGTGGGGACAGGGGGCGTTTGGAGACCCAGTACTTC
>TRBV7-9|NA|TRBJ1-1|TRBD1
CASSAWDRGNTEAFF
TGTGCCAGCAGCGCCTGGGACAGGGGGAACACTGAAGCTTTCTTT
>TRBV6-6|NA|TRBJ1-5|NA
CASAGAGQPQHF
TGTGCCAGCGCCGGTGCAGGTCAGCCCCAGCATTTT
>TRBV7-9|NA|TRBJ1-6|NA
CASSFRPGSPLHF
TGTGCCAGCAGCTTCCGACCGGGTTCACCCCTCCACTTT